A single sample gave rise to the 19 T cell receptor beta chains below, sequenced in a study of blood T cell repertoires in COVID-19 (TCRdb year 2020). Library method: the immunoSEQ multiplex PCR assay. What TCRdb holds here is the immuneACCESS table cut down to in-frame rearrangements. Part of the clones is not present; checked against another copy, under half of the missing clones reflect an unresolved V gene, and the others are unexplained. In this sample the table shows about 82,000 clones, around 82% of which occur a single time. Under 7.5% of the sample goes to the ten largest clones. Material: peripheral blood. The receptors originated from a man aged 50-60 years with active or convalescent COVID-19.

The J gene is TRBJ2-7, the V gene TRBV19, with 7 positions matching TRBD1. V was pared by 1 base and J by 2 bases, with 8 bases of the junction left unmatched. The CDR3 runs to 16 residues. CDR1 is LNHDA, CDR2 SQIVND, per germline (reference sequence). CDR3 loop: CASSIGSRQGTYEQYF. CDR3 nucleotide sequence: TGTGCCAGTAGTATAGGATCCCGACAGGGCACCTACGAGCAGTACTTC.

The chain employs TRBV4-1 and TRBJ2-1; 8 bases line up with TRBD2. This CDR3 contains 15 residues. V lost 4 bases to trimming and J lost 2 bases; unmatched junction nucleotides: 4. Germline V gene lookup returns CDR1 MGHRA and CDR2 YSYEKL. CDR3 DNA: TGCGCCAGCAGCCGCAGCGGGGGCGCCTACAATGAGCAGTTCTTC. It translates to CASSRSGGAYNEQFF.

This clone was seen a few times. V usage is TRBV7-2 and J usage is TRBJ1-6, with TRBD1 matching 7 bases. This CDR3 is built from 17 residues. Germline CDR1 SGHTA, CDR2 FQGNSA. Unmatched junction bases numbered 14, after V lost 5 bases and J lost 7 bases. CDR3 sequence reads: CASSPGTVILPNSPLHF. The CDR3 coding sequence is TGTGCCAGCAGCCCAGGGACAGTAATTCTCCCCAATTCACCCCTCCACTTT.

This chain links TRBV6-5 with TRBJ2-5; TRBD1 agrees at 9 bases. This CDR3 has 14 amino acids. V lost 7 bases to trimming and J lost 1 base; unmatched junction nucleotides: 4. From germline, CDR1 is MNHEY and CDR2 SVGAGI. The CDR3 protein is CASTRDRAQETQYF. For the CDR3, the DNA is TGTGCCAGCACCAGGGACAGGGCCCAAGAGACCCAGTACTTC.

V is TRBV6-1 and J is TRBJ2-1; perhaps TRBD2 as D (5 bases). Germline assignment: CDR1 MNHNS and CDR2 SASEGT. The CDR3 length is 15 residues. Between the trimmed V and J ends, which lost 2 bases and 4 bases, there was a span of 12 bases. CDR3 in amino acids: CASSESRGVYNEQFF. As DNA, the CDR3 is TGTGCCAGCAGTGAAAGCCGGGGAGTATACAATGAGCAGTTCTTC.

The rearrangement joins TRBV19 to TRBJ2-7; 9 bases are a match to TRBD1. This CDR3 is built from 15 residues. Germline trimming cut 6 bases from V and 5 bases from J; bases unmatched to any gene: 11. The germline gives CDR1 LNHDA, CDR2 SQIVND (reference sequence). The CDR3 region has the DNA TGTGCCAGTAGGGCTGAACCGGGACAGGGAAACGAGCAGTACTTC. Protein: CASRAEPGQGNEQYF.

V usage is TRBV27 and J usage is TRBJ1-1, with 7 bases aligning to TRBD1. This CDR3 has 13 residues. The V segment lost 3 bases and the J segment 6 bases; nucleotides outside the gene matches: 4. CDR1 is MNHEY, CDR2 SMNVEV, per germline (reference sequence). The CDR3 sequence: CASSFQGGPEAFF. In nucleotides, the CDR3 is TGTGCCAGCAGTTTTCAAGGGGGCCCTGAAGCTTTCTTT.

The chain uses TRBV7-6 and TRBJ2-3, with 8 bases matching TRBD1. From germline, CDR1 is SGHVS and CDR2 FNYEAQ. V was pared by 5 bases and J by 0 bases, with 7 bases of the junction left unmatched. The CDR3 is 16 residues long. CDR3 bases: TGTGCCAGCAGCCGACGGACAGGGCACAGCACAGATACGCAGTATTTT. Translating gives CASSRRTGHSTDTQYF.

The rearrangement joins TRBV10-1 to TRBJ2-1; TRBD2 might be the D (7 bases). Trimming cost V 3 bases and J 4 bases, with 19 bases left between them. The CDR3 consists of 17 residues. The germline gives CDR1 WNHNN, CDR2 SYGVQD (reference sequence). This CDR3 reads CASSDLGGGPSYNEQFF. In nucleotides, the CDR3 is TGCGCCAGCAGTGATTTAGGGGGGGGGCCCTCTTACAATGAGCAGTTCTTC.

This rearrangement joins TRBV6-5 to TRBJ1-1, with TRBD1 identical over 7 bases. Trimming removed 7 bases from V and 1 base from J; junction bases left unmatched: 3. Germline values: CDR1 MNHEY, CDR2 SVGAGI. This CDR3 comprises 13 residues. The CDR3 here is CASTGTANTEAFF. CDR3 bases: TGTGCCAGCACCGGGACAGCGAACACTGAAGCTTTCTTT.

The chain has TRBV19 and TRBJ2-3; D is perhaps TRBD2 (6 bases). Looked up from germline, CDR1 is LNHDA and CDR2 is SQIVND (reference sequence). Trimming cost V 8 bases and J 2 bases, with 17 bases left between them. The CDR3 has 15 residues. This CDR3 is CASGKTRDDTDTQYF. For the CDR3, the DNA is TGTGCCAGTGGGAAGACTAGAGACGACACAGATACGCAGTATTTT.

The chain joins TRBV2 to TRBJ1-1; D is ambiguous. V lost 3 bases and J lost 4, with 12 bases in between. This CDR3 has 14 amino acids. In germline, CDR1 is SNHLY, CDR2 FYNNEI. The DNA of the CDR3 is TGTGCCAGCAGTGAGGGCGAGGGTGTCACTGAAGCTTTCTTT. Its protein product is CASSEGEGVTEAFF.

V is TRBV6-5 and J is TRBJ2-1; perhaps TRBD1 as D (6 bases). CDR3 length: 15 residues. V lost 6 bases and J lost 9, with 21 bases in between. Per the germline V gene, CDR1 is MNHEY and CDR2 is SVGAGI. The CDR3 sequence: CASSRQGMGHGEQFF. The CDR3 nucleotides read TGTGCCAGCAGCCGCCAGGGGATGGGACATGGTGAGCAGTTCTTC.

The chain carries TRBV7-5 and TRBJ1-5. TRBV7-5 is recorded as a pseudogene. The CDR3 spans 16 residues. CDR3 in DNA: TGTGTCAGAAGCTTAGTTCGTGTGTTCTTAAATCAGCCCCAGCATTTT. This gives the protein CVRSLVRVFLNQPQHF.

The CDR3 DNA sequence: TGTGCCAGCAGTCCACAGGGGCAGAGTAATGAAAAACTGTTTTTT. Protein sequence: CASSPQGQSNEKLFF. The J gene is TRBJ1-4, the V gene TRBV2; TRBD1 matches at 7 bases. The CDR3 runs 15 residues. Germline assignment: CDR1 SNHLY and CDR2 FYNNEI. The V gene end was trimmed by 5 bases and the J gene end by 4 bases; junction bases not matched to a gene: 7.

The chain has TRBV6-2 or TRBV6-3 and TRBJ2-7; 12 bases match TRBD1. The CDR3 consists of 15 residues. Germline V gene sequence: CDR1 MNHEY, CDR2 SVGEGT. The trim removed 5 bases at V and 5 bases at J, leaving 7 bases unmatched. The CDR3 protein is CASSPSGQGANEQYF. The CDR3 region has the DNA TGTGCCAGCAGTCCCTCGGGACAGGGGGCCAACGAGCAGTACTTC.

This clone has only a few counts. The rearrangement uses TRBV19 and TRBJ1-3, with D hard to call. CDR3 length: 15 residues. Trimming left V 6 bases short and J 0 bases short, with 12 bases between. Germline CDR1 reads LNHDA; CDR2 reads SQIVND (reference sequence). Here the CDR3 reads CASRFEAYSGNTIYF. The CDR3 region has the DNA TGTGCCAGTAGGTTTGAGGCGTACTCTGGAAACACCATATATTTT.

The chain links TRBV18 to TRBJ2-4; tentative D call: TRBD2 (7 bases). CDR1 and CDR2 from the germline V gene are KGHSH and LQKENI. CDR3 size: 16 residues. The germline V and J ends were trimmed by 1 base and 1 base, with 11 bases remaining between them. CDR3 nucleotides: TGTGCCAGCTCACCACAGGGGGGGTTGGCCAAAAACATTCAGTACTTC. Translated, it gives CASSPQGGLAKNIQYF. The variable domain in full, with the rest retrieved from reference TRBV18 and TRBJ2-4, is NAGVMQNPRHLVRRRGQEARLRCSPMKGHSHVYWYRQLPEEGLKFMVYLQKENIIDESGMPKERFSAEFPKEGPSILRIQQVVRGDSAAYFCASSPQGGLAKNIQYFGAGTRLSVL.

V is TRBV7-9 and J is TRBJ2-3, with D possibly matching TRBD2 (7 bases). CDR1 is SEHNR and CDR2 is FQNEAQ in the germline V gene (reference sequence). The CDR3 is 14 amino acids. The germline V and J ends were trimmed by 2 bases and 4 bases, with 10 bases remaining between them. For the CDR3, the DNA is TGTGCCAGCAGCTTATCGGGGGGCGCAGATACGCAGTATTTT. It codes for CASSLSGGADTQYF.